This T cell receptor (beta chain) comes out of a study of OX40 agonist ivuxolimab in advanced cancers. About the research overall: Earlier treatment with anti-PD-1, anti-PD-L1 or anti-CTLA-4 was permitted, and approximately 38% had received some. Study-level results: Certain nonresponders likewise exhibited a low normalized T-cell clonal expansion.

Turning to this clone: Its antigen remains unknown.

V was clipped by 8 bases and J by 3 bases, with 17 bases between them. CDR1 is MNHEY and CDR2 is SMNVEV in the germline V gene (reference sequence). This CDR3 spans 14 amino acids. Data came from immunoSEQ multiplex PCR; TCRdb stores just in-frame clones and leaves some out. The table lists tens of thousands of clones, 85% to 90% of them singletons. The J gene is TRBJ2-7, the V gene TRBV27; D may be TRBD2 (6 bases). Sequenced here: CD4+ or CD8+ T cells sorted from blood, sampled in a trial of the OX40 agonist ivuxolimab. This TCR was sampled from an adult with an advanced solid tumor such as melanoma, head and neck, liver or kidney cancer. In DNA, the CDR3 is TGTGCCAGCTCGCGGGGATTTCTAAACTACGAGCAGTACTTC. It is translated as CASSRGFLNYEQYF.